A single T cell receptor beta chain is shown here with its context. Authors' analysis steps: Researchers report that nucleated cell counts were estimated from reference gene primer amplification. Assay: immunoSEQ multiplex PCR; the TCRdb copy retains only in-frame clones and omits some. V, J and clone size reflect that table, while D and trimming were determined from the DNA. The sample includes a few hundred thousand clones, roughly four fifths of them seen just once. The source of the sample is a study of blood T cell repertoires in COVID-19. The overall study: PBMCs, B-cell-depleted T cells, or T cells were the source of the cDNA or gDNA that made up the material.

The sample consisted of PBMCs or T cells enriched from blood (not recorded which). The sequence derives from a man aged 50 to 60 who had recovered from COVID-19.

The CDR3 coding sequence is TGTGCCATCACCAAAGACCTAGCAGGGGCTGGAAACACCATATATTTT. Residues: CAITKDLAGAGNTIYF. The V call is TRBV10-3, the J call TRBJ1-3; D perhaps matches TRBD1 (6 bases). This CDR3 spans 16 amino acids. The germline gives CDR1 ENHRY, CDR2 SYGVKD. The ends were cut back, 7 bases at V and 2 bases at J, with 18 bases in the middle.